This T cell receptor (beta chain) was sequenced during a study of beta chain features in type 1 diabetes. Findings and limits, study-wide: Lower insertion and higher deletion counts appeared at VDJ junctions in type 1 diabetes patients.

Between the trimmed V and J ends, which lost 2 bases and 6 bases, there was a span of 4 bases. The CDR3 spans 12 residues. CDR1 and CDR2 from the germline V gene are SGHTA and FQGNSA. Only a few counts were recorded for this clone. As yet, its antigen is unknown. Expressed TCRB transcripts were sequenced because the isolated RNA had all been reverse transcribed beforehand. The table came from immunoSEQ multiplex PCR; TCRdb's copy has only in-frame clones and leaves some out. This sample has about 240,000 clones, with about 30% found just once. The rearrangement links TRBV7-2 to TRBJ2-2; D gene ambiguous. The origin of this receptor is a man aged 25-40 years in good health. Specimen: central memory CD4+ T cells from blood. The DNA of the CDR3 is TGTGCCAGCAGCTTACCCGCCGGGGAGCTGTTTTTT. This translates into CASSLPAGELFF. The full variable domain, completed using reference TRBV7-2 and TRBJ2-2, is GAGVSQSPSNKVTEKGKDVELRCDPISGHTALYWYRQSLGQGLEFLIYFQGNSAPDKSGLPSDRFSAERTGGSVSTLTIQRTQQEDSAVYLCASSLPAGELFFGEGSRLTVL.